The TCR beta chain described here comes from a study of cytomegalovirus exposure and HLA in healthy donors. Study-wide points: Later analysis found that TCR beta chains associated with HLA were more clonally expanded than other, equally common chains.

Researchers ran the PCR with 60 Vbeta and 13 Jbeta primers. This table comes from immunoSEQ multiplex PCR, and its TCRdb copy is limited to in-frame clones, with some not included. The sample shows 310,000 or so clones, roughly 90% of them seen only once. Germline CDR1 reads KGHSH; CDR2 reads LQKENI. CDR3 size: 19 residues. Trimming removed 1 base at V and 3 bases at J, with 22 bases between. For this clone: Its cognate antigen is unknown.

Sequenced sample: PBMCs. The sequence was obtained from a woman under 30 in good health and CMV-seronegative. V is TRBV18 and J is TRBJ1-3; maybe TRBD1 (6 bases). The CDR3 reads CASSPLPGLETGLGNTIYF. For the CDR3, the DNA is TGTGCCAGCTCACCACTTCCAGGCCTGGAGACAGGCCTTGGAAACACCATATATTTT.